Described below is a single T cell receptor (beta chain) sequence and its context. Its antigen is not identified. This record comes from a study of OX40 agonist ivuxolimab in advanced cancers. Notes on the study in general: Average numbers of expanded clones were greater in CD8+ T cells than in CD4+.

Method: immunoSEQ multiplex PCR; TCRdb's copy keeps in-frame clones and lacks some. There are some 150,000 clones in the sample; 85% to 95% occur only once, and roughly 0.94% lies in the top ten. This specimen consisted of CD4+ or CD8+ T cells sorted from blood, obtained in a trial of the OX40 agonist ivuxolimab. This TCR was recovered from an adult with an advanced solid tumor such as melanoma, head and neck, liver or kidney cancer.

This CDR3 is CASSLQGEYSYEQYF. CDR3 DNA sequence: TGTGCCAGCAGCCTACAGGGGGAATACTCCTACGAGCAGTACTTC. This chain connects TRBV11-2 to TRBJ2-7, with TRBD1 identical over 8 bases. Trimming removed 5 bases from V and 0 bases from J; junction bases left unmatched: 6. The CDR3 is 15 residues long. The germline V gene encodes CDR1 SGHAT and CDR2 FQNNGV.